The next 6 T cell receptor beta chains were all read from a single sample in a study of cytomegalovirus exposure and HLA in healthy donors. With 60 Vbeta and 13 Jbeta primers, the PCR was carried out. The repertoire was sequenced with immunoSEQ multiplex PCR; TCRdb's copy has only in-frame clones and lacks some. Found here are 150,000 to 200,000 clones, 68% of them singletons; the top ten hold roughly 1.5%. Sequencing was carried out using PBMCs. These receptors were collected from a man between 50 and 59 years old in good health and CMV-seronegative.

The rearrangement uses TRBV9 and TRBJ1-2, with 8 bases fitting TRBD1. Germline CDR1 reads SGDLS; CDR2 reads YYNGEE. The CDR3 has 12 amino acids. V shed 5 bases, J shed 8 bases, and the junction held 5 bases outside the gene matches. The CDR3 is CASSRDRGGYTF. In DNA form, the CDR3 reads TGTGCCAGCAGTAGAGACAGGGGAGGCTACACCTTC.

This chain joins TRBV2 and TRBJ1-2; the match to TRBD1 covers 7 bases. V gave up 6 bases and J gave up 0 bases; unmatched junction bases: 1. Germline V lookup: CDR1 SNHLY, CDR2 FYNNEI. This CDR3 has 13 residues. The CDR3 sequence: CASRTGSNYGYTF. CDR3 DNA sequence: TGTGCCAGCAGGACAGGGTCTAACTATGGCTACACCTTC. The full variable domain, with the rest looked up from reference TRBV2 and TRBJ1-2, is EPEVTQTPSHQVTQMGQEVILRCVPISNHLYFYWYRQILGQKVEFLVSFYNNEISEKSEIFDDQFSVERPDGSNFTLKIRSTKLEDSAMYFCASRTGSNYGYTFGSGTRLTVV.

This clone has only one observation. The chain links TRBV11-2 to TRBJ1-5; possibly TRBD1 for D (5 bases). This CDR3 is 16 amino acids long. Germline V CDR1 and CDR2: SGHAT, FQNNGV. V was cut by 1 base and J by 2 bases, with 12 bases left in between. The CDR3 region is CASSLGQPGGNQPQHF. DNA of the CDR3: TGTGCCAGCAGCTTAGGACAGCCCGGAGGCAATCAGCCCCAGCATTTT. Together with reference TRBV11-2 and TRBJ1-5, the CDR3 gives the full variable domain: EAGVAQSPRYKIIEKRQSVAFWCNPISGHATLYWYQQILGQGPKLLIQFQNNGVVDDSQLPKDRFSAERLKGVDSTLKIQPAKLEDSAVYLCASSLGQPGGNQPQHFGDGTRLSIL.

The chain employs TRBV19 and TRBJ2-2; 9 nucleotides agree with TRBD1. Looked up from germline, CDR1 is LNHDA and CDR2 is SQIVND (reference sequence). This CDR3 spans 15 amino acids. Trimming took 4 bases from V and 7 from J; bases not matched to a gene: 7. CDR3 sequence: CASSKGQGKSGELFF. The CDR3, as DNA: TGTGCCAGTAGTAAGGGACAGGGCAAAAGCGGGGAGCTGTTTTTT.

The CDR3 DNA reads TGTGCCAGCACTCAGACAGGGGGTCCTAATGAAAAACTGTTTTTT. Its protein is CASTQTGGPNEKLFF. V and J are TRBV6-6 and TRBJ1-4, with 9 positions matching TRBD1. This CDR3 has 15 residues. Per the germline V gene, CDR1 is MNHNY and CDR2 is SVGAGI (reference sequence). V lost 7 bases to trimming and J lost 3 bases; unmatched junction nucleotides: 6.

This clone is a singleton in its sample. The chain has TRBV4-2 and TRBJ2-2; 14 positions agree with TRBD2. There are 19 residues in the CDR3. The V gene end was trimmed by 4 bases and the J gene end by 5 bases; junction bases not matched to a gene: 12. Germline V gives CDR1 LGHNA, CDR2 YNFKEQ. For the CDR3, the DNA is TGTGCCAGCAGCCCAACCGGGACTAGCGGGGGCCGAAGGACCGGGGAGCTGTTTTTT. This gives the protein CASSPTGTSGGRRTGELFF.